The 8 T cell receptor beta chains reported below all come from one sample, sequenced in a study of shared clonotypes between healthy human individuals. Data came from immunoSEQ multiplex PCR; TCRdb stores just in-frame clones and leaves some out. The sample contains over 1.5 million clones, 95% to 99% of which appear only once. Sequencing input: naive CD4+ T cells sorted from blood. Described subset: CD45RA+ positively selected. The source is a young man in good health.

The chain recombines TRBV5-4 with TRBJ1-2, with 8 bases identical to TRBD1. The length of the CDR3 is 16 residues. The germline CDR1 and CDR2 sequences are SGHNT and YYREEE (reference sequence). Unmatched junction bases numbered 11, after V lost 4 bases and J lost 3 bases. In nucleotides, the CDR3 is TGTGCCAGCAGCCAACAATACAGGGGACAGGACTATGGCTACACCTTC. Translation: CASSQQYRGQDYGYTF.

This clone was found once. The V gene is TRBV5-5, the J gene TRBJ1-4; maybe TRBD1 (5 bases). The ends were cut back, 1 base at V and 5 bases at J, with 9 bases in the middle. CDR1 and CDR2 from the germline V gene are SGHKS and YYEKEE (reference sequence). This CDR3 comprises 14 residues. The CDR3 nucleotides are TGTGCCAGCAGCTTGTCGACAGTAAATGAAAAACTGTTTTTT. Protein: CASSLSTVNEKLFF.

The genes are TRBV11-2 and TRBJ2-7, with 12 positions matching TRBD2. CDR3 size: 14 residues. Germline V lookup: CDR1 SGHAT, CDR2 FQNNGV. The trim removed 5 bases at V and 6 bases at J, leaving 5 bases unmatched. CDR3: CASSPSGRVVEQYF. CDR3 nucleotides: TGTGCCAGCAGCCCTAGCGGGAGGGTGGTCGAGCAGTACTTC.

J is TRBJ1-4 and V is TRBV11-2; 9 positions agree with TRBD1. The V gene end was trimmed by 5 bases and the J gene end by 8 bases; junction bases not matched to a gene: 9. The CDR3 loop spans 15 amino acids. Looked up from germline, CDR1 is SGHAT and CDR2 is FQNNGV. CDR3 nucleotide sequence: TGTGCCAGCAGCACTAGGACAGGGGCCCGGGAAAAACTGTTTTTT. Protein product: CASSTRTGAREKLFF.

The count of this clone is one. This chain joins TRBV11-2 and TRBJ2-5; TRBD2 is a possible D gene (6 bases). Germline V gives CDR1 SGHAT, CDR2 FQNNGV. The CDR3 runs 16 residues. The V end lost 5 bases, the J end lost 1 base, and 17 bases lay between the germline ends. The CDR3: CASSRGAGVPQETQYF. The DNA for the CDR3 is TGTGCCAGCAGCCGCGGGGCAGGTGTTCCCCAAGAGACCCAGTACTTC. Together with reference TRBV11-2 and TRBJ2-5, the CDR3 gives the full variable domain: EAGVAQSPRYKIIEKRQSVAFWCNPISGHATLYWYQQILGQGPKLLIQFQNNGVVDDSQLPKDRFSAERLKGVDSTLKIQPAKLEDSAVYLCASSRGAGVPQETQYFGPGTRLLVL.

The chain couples TRBV9 to TRBJ2-2; a weak D match, TRBD1 (6 bases). Germline V CDR1 and CDR2: SGDLS, YYNGEE. V gave up 3 bases and J gave up 5 bases, with 20 bases separating them. There are 17 residues in the CDR3. In DNA form, the CDR3 reads TGTGCCAGCAGCGCTAAGACAGGCGATAGGATTACCGGGGAGCTGTTTTTT. Amino acids: CASSAKTGDRITGELFF. Based on the CDR3 plus reference TRBV9 and TRBJ2-2, the full variable domain is DSGVTQTPKHLITATGQRVTLRCSPRSGDLSVYWYQQSLDQGLQFLIQYYNGEERAKGNILERFSAQQFPDLHSELNLSSLELGDSALYFCASSAKTGDRITGELFFGEGSRLTVL.

This clone has only one observation. V gene TRBV15 combines with J gene TRBJ1-1, with a possible D match to TRBD1 (6 bases). The CDR3 runs 14 residues. Germline CDR1 and CDR2: LNHNV and YYDKDF (reference sequence). V lost 0 bases to trimming and J lost 11 bases, with 16 bases between them. For the CDR3, the DNA is TGTGCCACCAGCAGAGAGGGGGGCCCAGGGTTGGCTTTCTTT. Encoded protein: CATSREGGPGLAFF.

V usage is TRBV7-8 and J usage is TRBJ1-2, with D tentatively TRBD1 (6 bases). V gave up 1 base and J gave up 1 base, with 13 bases separating them. CDR3 length: 16 residues. Germline-derived CDR1 and CDR2 are SGHVS and FQNEAQ. For the CDR3, the DNA is TGTGCCAGCAGCTTAGGATTAACAGGGCTTAACTATGGCTACACCTTC. Translated, it gives CASSLGLTGLNYGYTF.